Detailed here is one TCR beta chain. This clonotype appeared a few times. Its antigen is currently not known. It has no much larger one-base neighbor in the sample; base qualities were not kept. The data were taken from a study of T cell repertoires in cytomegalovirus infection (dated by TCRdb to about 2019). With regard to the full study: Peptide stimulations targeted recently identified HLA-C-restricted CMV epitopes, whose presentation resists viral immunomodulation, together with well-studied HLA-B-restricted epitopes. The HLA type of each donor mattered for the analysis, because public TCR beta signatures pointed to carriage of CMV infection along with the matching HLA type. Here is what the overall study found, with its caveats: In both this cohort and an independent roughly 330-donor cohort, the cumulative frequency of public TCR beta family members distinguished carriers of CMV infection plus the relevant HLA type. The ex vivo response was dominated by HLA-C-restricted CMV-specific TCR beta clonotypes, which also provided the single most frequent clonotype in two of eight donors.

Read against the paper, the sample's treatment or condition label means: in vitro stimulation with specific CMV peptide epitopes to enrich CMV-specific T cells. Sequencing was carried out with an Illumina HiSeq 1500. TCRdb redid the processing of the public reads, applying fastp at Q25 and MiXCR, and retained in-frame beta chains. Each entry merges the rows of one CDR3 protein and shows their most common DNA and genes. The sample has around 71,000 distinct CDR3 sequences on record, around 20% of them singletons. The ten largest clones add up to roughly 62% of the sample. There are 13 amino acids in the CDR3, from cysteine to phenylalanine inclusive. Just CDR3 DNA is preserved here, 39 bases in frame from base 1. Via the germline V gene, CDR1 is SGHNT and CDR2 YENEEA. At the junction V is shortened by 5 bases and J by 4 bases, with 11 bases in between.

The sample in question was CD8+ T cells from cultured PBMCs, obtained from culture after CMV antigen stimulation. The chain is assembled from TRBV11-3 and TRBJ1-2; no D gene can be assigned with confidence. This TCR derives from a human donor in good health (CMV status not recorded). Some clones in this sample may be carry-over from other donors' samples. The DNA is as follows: TGTGCCAGCAGCCGCTCTGGCGGCTATGGCTACACCTTC. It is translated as CASSRSGGYGYTF.